These 27 T cell receptor beta chains share one sample of origin, sequenced in a study of T cells in Graves' hyperthyroidism and ophthalmopathy. Authors of the study amplified TCR beta CDR3 regions from RNA transcripts. HTBI primers were employed in a first-round RT-PCR of the TCR CDR3. TCRdb recomputed calls from the multiplex PCR reads with MiXCR, one row per CDR3 protein. The repertoire has approximately 400,000 distinct CDR3 sequences, under 15% of them found once; the top ten carry about 31%. Material for sequencing was blood. These receptors originate from a woman aged 25 to 39 with Graves' hyperthyroidism.

This clonotype showed up just a few times. The chain employs TRBV6-2 or TRBV6-3 and TRBJ1-5, with D unclear. This CDR3 contains 15 residues. V was pared by 0 bases and J by 4 bases, with 10 bases between. Per the germline V gene, CDR1 is MNHEY and CDR2 is SVGEGT. CDR3 bases: TGTGCCAGCAGTTACTCAGGGCAGCTTAATCAGCCCCAGCATTTT. This codes for CASSYSGQLNQPQHF.

This clonotype was detected ten times or more. The V call is TRBV5-1, the J call TRBJ2-7, with 12 bases fitting TRBD2. V lost 4 bases to trimming and J lost 2 bases; unmatched junction nucleotides: 7. Germline-derived CDR1 and CDR2 are SGHRS and YFSETQ. The CDR3 contains 16 residues. Here the CDR3 reads CASSPVRTSGTYEQYF. As DNA, the CDR3 is TGCGCCAGCAGCCCGGTCAGGACTAGCGGGACCTACGAGCAGTACTTC.

This clonotype was counted only a few times. The V and J genes are TRBV9 and TRBJ2-5, with D perhaps TRBD1 (6 bases). Trimming took off 0 bases at V and 0 bases at J, with 12 bases between the two ends. In germline, CDR1 is SGDLS, CDR2 YYNGEE. There are 16 residues in the CDR3. The CDR3 DNA follows: TGTGCCAGCAGCGTAGCGAAGGGGACACACCAAGAGACCCAGTACTTC. It is translated as CASSVAKGTHQETQYF.

This clonotype was recorded at least ten times. J is TRBJ2-1 and V is TRBV2; no firm D call. CDR3 size: 16 residues. Germline CDR1 is SNHLY and CDR2 is FYNNEI. V was pared by 1 base and J by 4 bases, with 14 bases between. In DNA, the CDR3 is TGTGCCAGCAGTGAAGAGATTAGCCGGGCGTACAATGAGCAGTTCTTC. Protein: CASSEEISRAYNEQFF. The whole variable domain, remainder taken from reference TRBV2 and TRBJ2-1, is EPEVTQTPSHQVTQMGQEVILRCVPISNHLYFYWYRQILGQKVEFLVSFYNNEISEKSEIFDDQFSVERPDGSNFTLKIRSTKLEDSAMYFCASSEEISRAYNEQFFGPGTRLTVL.

This clonotype has only a few counts. The chain joins TRBV2 to TRBJ2-1; D may be TRBD2 (7 bases). Germline CDR1 reads SNHLY; CDR2 reads FYNNEI. The V end lost 10 bases, the J end lost 9 bases, and 25 bases lay between the germline ends. This CDR3 is 15 amino acids long. CDR3: CATKVGASGGAEQFF. The CDR3 nucleotides read TGTGCCACCAAAGTGGGGGCTAGCGGTGGGGCTGAGCAGTTCTTC.

This rearrangement joins TRBV4-1 to TRBJ2-5, with 12 nucleotides matching TRBD2. Trimming cost V 4 bases and J 5 bases; bases outside gene matches: 8. This CDR3 comprises 16 residues. The germline CDR1 and CDR2 sequences are MGHRA and YSYEKL. CDR3 protein: CASSRQLAGGLETQYF. The CDR3 DNA reads TGCGCCAGCAGCCGCCAACTAGCGGGAGGTCTCGAGACCCAGTACTTC.

This clonotype was seen at least ten times. This chain uses TRBV6-5 with TRBJ1-1; D possibly corresponds to TRBD1 (5 bases). The V and J ends lost 0 bases and 7 bases respectively, with 9 bases between them. Germline values: CDR1 MNHEY, CDR2 SVGAGI. The length of the CDR3 is 13 residues. The CDR3 region is CASSYSKGSEAFF. DNA of the CDR3: TGTGCCAGCAGTTACTCGAAGGGGAGTGAAGCTTTCTTT.

Many counts were recorded for this clonotype. The chain is built from TRBV3-1 and TRBJ1-1; D is unclear. Per germline, CDR1 LGHDT and CDR2 YNNKEL (reference sequence). The CDR3 is made up of 15 amino acids. Trimming stripped 1 base from V and 1 base from J, with 10 bases between. The CDR3 DNA sequence: TGTGCCAGCAGCCAAGGATGGACGGCGAACACTGAAGCTTTCTTT. Encoded protein: CASSQGWTANTEAFF. Combining the CDR3 with reference TRBV3-1 and TRBJ1-1 gives the whole variable domain DTAVSQTPKYLVTQMGNDKSIKCEQNLGHDTMYWYKQDSKKFLKIMFSYNNKELIINETVPNRFSPKSPDKAHLNLHINSLELGDSAVYFCASSQGWTANTEAFFGQGTRLTVV.

Ten or more counts support this clonotype. The chain is built from TRBV2 and TRBJ1-6; D not certain. Between the trimmed V and J ends, which lost 0 bases and 10 bases, there was a span of 13 bases. Looked up from germline, CDR1 is SNHLY and CDR2 is FYNNEI. The CDR3 loop spans 15 amino acids. CDR3 region: CASSEALLGRSPLHF. The CDR3 DNA follows: TGTGCCAGCAGTGAAGCGCTTCTTGGGCGATCACCCCTCCACTTT.

This chain uses TRBV7-2 with TRBJ2-3; TRBD2 matches at 10 bases. Germline V lookup: CDR1 SGHTA, CDR2 FQGNSA. The CDR3 runs to 16 residues. The trim removed 4 bases at V and 2 bases at J, leaving 6 bases unmatched. CDR3 sequence reads: CASSSRTSGYTDTQYF. CDR3 sequence (DNA): TGTGCCAGCAGCTCGAGGACTAGCGGCTACACAGATACGCAGTATTTT.

This clonotype was seen once. One end of the junction varies from germline; a read error may be responsible. The chain is built from TRBV2 and TRBJ2-3; 11 bases fit TRBD1. Germline values: CDR1 SNHLY, CDR2 FYNNEI. This CDR3 region has 15 residues. In DNA form, the CDR3 reads TGCGCCAGCAGTCCTGGACAGGGGGCAACAGATACGCACTATTTT. Protein sequence: CASSPGQGATDTHYF.

Ten or more counts support this clonotype. The chain uses TRBV15 and TRBJ1-1; D unclear. V lost 0 bases and J lost 7, with 15 bases in between. The CDR3 runs to 15 residues. Germline lookup yields CDR1 LNHNV and CDR2 YYDKDF (reference sequence). CDR3 sequence reads: CATSRDEARVGEAFF. The CDR3 DNA sequence: TGTGCCACCAGCAGAGATGAGGCGCGGGTGGGTGAAGCTTTCTTT. Full variable domain (remainder filled in from reference TRBV15 and TRBJ1-1): DAMVIQNPRYQVTQFGKPVTLSCSQTLNHNVMYWYQQKSSQAPKLLFHYYDKDFNNEADTPDNFQSRRPNTSFCFLDIRSPGLGDTAMYLCATSRDEARVGEAFFGQGTRLTVV.

This clonotype was seen many times. This sequence joins TRBV28 and TRBJ2-3; D gene unclear. Trimming removed 6 bases from V and 4 bases from J, with 17 bases in between. The CDR3 sequence is 15 residues long. Germline lookup yields CDR1 MDHEN and CDR2 SYDVKM. CDR3 loop: CASRPPGLTADTQYF. In nucleotides, the CDR3 is TGTGCCAGCAGGCCCCCGGGCCTCACGGCAGATACGCAGTATTTT.

There are many counts of this clonotype. The DNA for the CDR3 is TGTGCCAGCAGTTTAGTCTTTGCGCCAAGCTCCTACGAGCAGTACTTC. Translating gives CASSLVFAPSSYEQYF. This sequence joins TRBV27 and TRBJ2-7; D gene unclear. V was clipped by 2 bases and J by 0 bases, with 14 bases between them. CDR3 length equals 16 residues. Germline values: CDR1 MNHEY, CDR2 SMNVEV (reference sequence).

This clonotype was counted only a few times. The chain combines TRBV6-1 with TRBJ2-7; D is unclear. Germline loops: CDR1 MNHNS, CDR2 SASEGT. Between the trimmed V and J ends, which lost 1 base and 1 base, there was a span of 5 bases. The CDR3 runs to 13 residues. The CDR3 region has the DNA TGTGCCAGCAGTGAAGTAGGTTCCTACGAGCAGTACTTC. Its translation is CASSEVGSYEQYF.

This clonotype was observed a handful of times. V and J are TRBV4-1 and TRBJ1-5; D not certain. The germline V gene has CDR1 MGHRA and CDR2 YSYEKL. The V end lost 0 bases, the J end lost 6 bases, and 12 bases lay between the germline ends. CDR3 length: 15 residues. CDR3 region: CASSQDPEGGQPQHF. The CDR3 nucleotides are TGCGCCAGCAGCCAAGATCCAGAGGGAGGTCAGCCCCAGCATTTT.

Only a few counts were recorded for this clonotype. The J gene is TRBJ2-4, the V gene TRBV19; 7 positions agree with TRBD1. CDR3 size: 12 residues. V lost 6 bases to trimming and J lost 4 bases; unmatched junction nucleotides: 0. Germline V CDR1 and CDR2: LNHDA, SQIVND (reference sequence). DNA of the CDR3: TGTGCCAGTAGGGGACAGAAAAACATTCAGTACTTC. Translated: CASRGQKNIQYF. Complete variable domain (other parts from reference TRBV19 and TRBJ2-4): DGGITQSPKYLFRKEGQNVTLSCEQNLNHDAMYWYRQDPGQGLRLIYYSQIVNDFQKGDIAEGYSVSREKKESFPLTVTSAQKNPTAFYLCASRGQKNIQYFGAGTRLSVL.

The chain uses TRBV29-1 and TRBJ2-2; a weak D match, TRBD2 (5 bases). The CDR3 is 12 amino acids. Deletions cut 5 bases from V and 3 bases from J, with 7 bases between. CDR1 and CDR2 from the germline V gene are SQVTM and ANQGSEA. The CDR3, as DNA: TGCAGCGTTATGAGGGACACCGGGGAGCTGTTTTTT. Translation: CSVMRDTGELFF.

In its sample, this clonotype was seen many times. The chain has TRBV18 and TRBJ1-2; tentative D call: TRBD1 (5 bases). Trimming stripped 0 bases from V and 4 bases from J, with 9 bases between. The CDR3 runs to 14 residues. Germline values: CDR1 KGHSH, CDR2 LQKENI. The CDR3 nucleotides are TGTGCCAGCTCACCACCGGGGGGTGGCTATGGCTACACCTTC. Encoded protein: CASSPPGGGYGYTF. The full variable domain, with the rest looked up from reference TRBV18 and TRBJ1-2, is NAGVMQNPRHLVRRRGQEARLRCSPMKGHSHVYWYRQLPEEGLKFMVYLQKENIIDESGMPKERFSAEFPKEGPSILRIQQVVRGDSAAYFCASSPPGGGYGYTFGSGTRLTVV.

This clonotype has more than one count but fewer than ten. The J gene is TRBJ2-1, the V gene TRBV7-2; either TRBD1 or TRBD2 may fit D (5 bases each). The CDR3 loop spans 17 amino acids. V was pared by 3 bases and J by 5 bases, with 20 bases between. Germline-derived CDR1 and CDR2 are SGHTA and FQGNSA. The CDR3 loop is CASSFRVPGRTHNEQFF. The CDR3 DNA is TGTGCCAGCAGCTTCCGGGTTCCGGGACGAACTCACAATGAGCAGTTCTTC.

This clonotype was counted only a few times. This sequence joins TRBV20-1 and TRBJ2-1; 13 bases are a match to TRBD2. Germline loops: CDR1 DFQATT, CDR2 SNEGSKA (reference sequence). Germline trimming cut 2 bases from V and 2 bases from J; bases unmatched to any gene: 9. The CDR3 consists of 18 residues. The CDR3 DNA reads TGCAGTGCTAGAAGGCGACTAGCGGGAGGTGTAGCCTACAATGAGCAGTTCTTC. Translation gives CSARRRLAGGVAYNEQFF.

This clonotype was observed a few times. The V call is TRBV9, the J call TRBJ2-7, with 8 bases identical to TRBD2. The germline V gene has CDR1 SGDLS and CDR2 YYNGEE. The V segment lost 0 bases and the J segment 3 bases; nucleotides outside the gene matches: 5. The CDR3 is made up of 15 amino acids. The CDR3 protein is CASSVEAGDFYEQYF. CDR3 nucleotides: TGTGCCAGCAGCGTAGAAGCGGGAGACTTCTACGAGCAGTACTTC.

This clonotype was counted ten times or more. The chain couples TRBV7-9 to TRBJ2-1; D not certain. The CDR3 is made up of 15 amino acids. Germline CDR1 and CDR2: SEHNR and FQNEAQ (reference sequence). V dropped 0 bases and J dropped 2 bases, with 8 bases sitting between them. The CDR3 reads CASSLATPAYNEQFF. The DNA for the CDR3 is TGTGCCAGCAGCTTAGCAACGCCTGCCTACAATGAGCAGTTCTTC.

This rearrangement joins TRBV12-3 or TRBV12-4 to TRBJ1-2; D is undetermined. V was pared by 0 bases and J by 8 bases, with 13 bases between. The CDR3 extends over 14 amino acids. The DNA of the CDR3 is TGTGCCAGCAGTTTAGCCGCGAGGTTAGCCGGCTACACCTTC. Its protein is CASSLAARLAGYTF.

J is TRBJ2-1 and V is TRBV3-1; D is perhaps TRBD1 (6 bases). Germline lookup yields CDR1 LGHDT and CDR2 YNNKEL (reference sequence). CDR3 length: 18 amino acids. Deletions cut 1 base from V and 6 bases from J, with 22 bases between. The CDR3 region has the DNA TGTGCCAGCAGCCAAGTGCCGCCAGAATCAGGGGTGGGCAATGAGCAGTTCTTC. Its protein product is CASSQVPPESGVGNEQFF.

This clonotype showed up many times. V and J are TRBV3-1 and TRBJ2-5; 7 nucleotides agree with TRBD2. The CDR3 extends over 14 amino acids. The ends lost 5 bases at V and 2 bases at J; junction bases unmatched: 5. Germline V lookup: CDR1 LGHDT, CDR2 YNNKEL (reference sequence). The CDR3 loop is CASSGGVGQETQYF. The CDR3 nucleotides are TGTGCCAGCAGCGGGGGGGTTGGACAAGAGACCCAGTACTTC.

In this sample, this clonotype turned up a few times. The chain uses TRBV5-6 and TRBJ2-7; D is possibly TRBD2 (5 bases). V shed 2 bases and J shed 6 bases, with 9 bases lying between them. Germline-derived CDR1 and CDR2 are SGHDT and YYEEEE. The CDR3 consists of 12 residues. The CDR3 loop reads CASSFGETEQYF. DNA for the CDR3: TGTGCCAGCAGCTTCGGGGAGACCGAGCAGTACTTC.